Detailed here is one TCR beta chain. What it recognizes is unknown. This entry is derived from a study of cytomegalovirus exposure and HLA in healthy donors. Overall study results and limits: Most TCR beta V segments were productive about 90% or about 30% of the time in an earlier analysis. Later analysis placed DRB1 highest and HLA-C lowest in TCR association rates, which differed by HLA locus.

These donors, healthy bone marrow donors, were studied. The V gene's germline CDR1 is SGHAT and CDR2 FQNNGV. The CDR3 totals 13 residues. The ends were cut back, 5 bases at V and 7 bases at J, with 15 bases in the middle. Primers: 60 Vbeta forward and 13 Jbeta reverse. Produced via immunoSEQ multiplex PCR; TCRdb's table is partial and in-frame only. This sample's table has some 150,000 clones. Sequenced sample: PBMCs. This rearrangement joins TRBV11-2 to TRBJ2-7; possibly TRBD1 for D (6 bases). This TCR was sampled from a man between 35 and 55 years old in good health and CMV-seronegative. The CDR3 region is CASSPLYRVEQYF. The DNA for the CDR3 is TGTGCCAGCAGCCCCCTGTACAGGGTTGAGCAGTACTTC. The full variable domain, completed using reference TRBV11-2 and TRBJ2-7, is EAGVAQSPRYKIIEKRQSVAFWCNPISGHATLYWYQQILGQGPKLLIQFQNNGVVDDSQLPKDRFSAERLKGVDSTLKIQPAKLEDSAVYLCASSPLYRVEQYFGPGTRLTVT.